The rows below give T cell receptor beta chains drawn from one sample of a study of shared clonotypes between healthy human individuals. Sequencing was performed with immunoSEQ multiplex PCR; in TCRdb, only in-frame clones are kept and a portion is missing. The sample contains roughly 1,600,000 clones, 98% of which appear only once. Sequenced input: naive CD4+ T cells sorted from blood. Receptor source: a young man in good health. The CDR3 runs from the conserved cysteine through the conserved F or W. Each record gives: D gene, V gene, CDR3 protein. D genes are given only for firm matches.

d_call: .
v_call: TRBV15
cdr3_aa: CATSRGVGYEQYF

d_call: .
v_call: TRBV18
cdr3_aa: CASSKTVGDTQYF

d_call: .
v_call: TRBV11-2
cdr3_aa: CASSKPGVRQETQYF

d_call: TRBD2
v_call: TRBV29-1
cdr3_aa: CSDGLASDNEQFF

d_call: TRBD1
v_call: TRBV30
cdr3_aa: CAWSRQGAGYTF

d_call: TRBD2
v_call: TRBV11-2
cdr3_aa: CASSFLRLAGVGNEQFF

d_call: TRBD1
v_call: TRBV28
cdr3_aa: CASSPVRQGTNYGYTF

d_call: TRBD1
v_call: TRBV29-1
cdr3_aa: CSVDEGADPGANVLTF

d_call: .
v_call: TRBV7-3
cdr3_aa: CASSPAGADEQYF

d_call: TRBD2
v_call: TRBV9
cdr3_aa: CASSVSGSSYNEQFF

d_call: TRBD1
v_call: TRBV29-1
cdr3_aa: CSVDALGQGEEAFF

d_call: .
v_call: TRBV2
cdr3_aa: CASTSTGLEPGEQYF

d_call: TRBD1
v_call: TRBV25-1
cdr3_aa: CASRRQGVNEQYF

d_call: .
v_call: TRBV6-6
cdr3_aa: CASTLSQKTEAFF

d_call: TRBD1
v_call: TRBV7-8
cdr3_aa: CASSATGGRSYEQYF

d_call: TRBD2
v_call: TRBV10-3
cdr3_aa: CAITNRTSGRVNEQFF

d_call: TRBD2
v_call: TRBV5-1
cdr3_aa: CASSLPGLAGDNEQFF

d_call: TRBD1
v_call: TRBV27
cdr3_aa: CASSLRLAGGKGEAFF

d_call: .
v_call: TRBV6-1
cdr3_aa: CASSERGNTGELFF

d_call: TRBD2
v_call: TRBV10-2
cdr3_aa: CASSVEDSGRGEDTQYF